The present entry profiles one TCR beta chain with its context. The target antigen is unknown. TCRdb re-derived calls from the reads in MiXCR, one entry per CDR3 protein. Of some 800,000 distinct CDR3 sequences detected, approximately 30% appear once; the ten largest clones hold around 12%. The V gene lost 1 base and the J gene lost 4 bases, with 11 bases spanning the gap. Per the germline V gene, CDR1 is MNHNS and CDR2 is SASEGT. The CDR3 totals 15 residues. This entry is derived from a study of T cell repertoires in cytomegalovirus infection. Across the study: Used in the study were CMV epitopes, some recently identified and HLA-C-restricted, others well-studied and HLA-B-restricted. Signatures in public TCR beta sequences pointed to both CMV infection and matching HLA type.

The rearrangement uses TRBV6-1 and TRBJ2-1, with no clear D. The origin of this receptor is a human donor in good health (CMV status not recorded). Some clones in this sample may be carry-over from other donors' samples. The source was cultured CD8+ T cells from PBMCs, collected from culture after CMV antigen stimulation. The CDR3 nucleotides are TGTGCCAGCAGTGAAGTCCCGACAATGTACAATGAGCAGTTCTTC. Amino acid sequence: CASSEVPTMYNEQFF.